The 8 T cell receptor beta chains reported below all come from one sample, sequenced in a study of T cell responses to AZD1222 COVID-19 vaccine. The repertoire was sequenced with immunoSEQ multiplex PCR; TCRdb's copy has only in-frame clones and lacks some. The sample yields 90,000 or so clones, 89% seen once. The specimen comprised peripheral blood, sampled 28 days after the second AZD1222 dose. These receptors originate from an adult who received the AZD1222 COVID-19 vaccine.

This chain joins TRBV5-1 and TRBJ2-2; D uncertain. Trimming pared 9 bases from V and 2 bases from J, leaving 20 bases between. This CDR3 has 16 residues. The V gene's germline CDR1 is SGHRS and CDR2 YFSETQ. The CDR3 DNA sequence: TGCGCCACCTCCGAGTTGAACGTAGGCAACACCGGGGAGCTGTTTTTT. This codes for CATSELNVGNTGELFF.

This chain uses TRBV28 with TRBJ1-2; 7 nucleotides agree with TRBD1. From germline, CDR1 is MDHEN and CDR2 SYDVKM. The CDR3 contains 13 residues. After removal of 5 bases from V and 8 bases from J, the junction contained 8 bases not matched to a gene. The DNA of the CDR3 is TGTGCCAGCAGTGCCCAGACAGGGTTGGGCTACACCTTC. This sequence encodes CASSAQTGLGYTF.

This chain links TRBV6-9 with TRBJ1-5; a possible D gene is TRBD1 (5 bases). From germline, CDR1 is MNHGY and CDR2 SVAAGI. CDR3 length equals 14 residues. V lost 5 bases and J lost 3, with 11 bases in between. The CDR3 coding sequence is TGTGCCAGCAGTAACAGACAGTACAATCAGCCCCAGCATTTT. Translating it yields CASSNRQYNQPQHF.

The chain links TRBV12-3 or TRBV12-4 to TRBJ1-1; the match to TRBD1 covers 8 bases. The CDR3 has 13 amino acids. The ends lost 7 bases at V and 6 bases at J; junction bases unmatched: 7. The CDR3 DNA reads TGTGCCAGCACCCGGACAGGGTGGGCTGAAGCTTTCTTT. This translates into CASTRTGWAEAFF.

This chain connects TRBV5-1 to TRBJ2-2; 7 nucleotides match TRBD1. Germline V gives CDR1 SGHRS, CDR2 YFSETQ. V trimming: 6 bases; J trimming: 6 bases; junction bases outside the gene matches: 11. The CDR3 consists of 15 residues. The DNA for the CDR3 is TGCGCCAGCAACCGAGGGGGCTCTAGTTCCGGGGAGCTGTTTTTT. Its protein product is CASNRGGSSSGELFF.

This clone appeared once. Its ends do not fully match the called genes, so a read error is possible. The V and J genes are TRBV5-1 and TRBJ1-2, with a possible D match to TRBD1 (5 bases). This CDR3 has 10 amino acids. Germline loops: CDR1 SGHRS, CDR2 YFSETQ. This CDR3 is CASSLVGRPF. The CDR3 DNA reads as TGCGCCAGCAGCTTGGTGGGACGACCCTTC.

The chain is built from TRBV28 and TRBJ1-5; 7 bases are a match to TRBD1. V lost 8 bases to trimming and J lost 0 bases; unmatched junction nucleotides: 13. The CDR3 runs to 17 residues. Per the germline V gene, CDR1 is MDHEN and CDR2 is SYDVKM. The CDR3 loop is CASPPGQYIYSNQPQHF. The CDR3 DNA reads TGTGCCAGCCCGCCGGGACAGTACATTTATAGCAATCAGCCCCAGCATTTT. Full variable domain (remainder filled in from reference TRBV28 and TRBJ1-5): DVKVTQSSRYLVKRTGEKVFLECVQDMDHENMFWYRQDPGLGLRLIYFSYDVKMKEKGDIPEGYSVSREKKERFSLILESASTNQTSMYLCASPPGQYIYSNQPQHFGDGTRLSIL.

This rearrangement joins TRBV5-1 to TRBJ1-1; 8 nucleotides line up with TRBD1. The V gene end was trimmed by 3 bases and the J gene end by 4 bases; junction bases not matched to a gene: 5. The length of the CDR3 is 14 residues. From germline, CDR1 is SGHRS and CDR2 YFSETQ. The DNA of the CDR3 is TGCGCCAGCAGCTCGGACAGGGAGGGCACTGAAGCTTTCTTT. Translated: CASSSDREGTEAFF.